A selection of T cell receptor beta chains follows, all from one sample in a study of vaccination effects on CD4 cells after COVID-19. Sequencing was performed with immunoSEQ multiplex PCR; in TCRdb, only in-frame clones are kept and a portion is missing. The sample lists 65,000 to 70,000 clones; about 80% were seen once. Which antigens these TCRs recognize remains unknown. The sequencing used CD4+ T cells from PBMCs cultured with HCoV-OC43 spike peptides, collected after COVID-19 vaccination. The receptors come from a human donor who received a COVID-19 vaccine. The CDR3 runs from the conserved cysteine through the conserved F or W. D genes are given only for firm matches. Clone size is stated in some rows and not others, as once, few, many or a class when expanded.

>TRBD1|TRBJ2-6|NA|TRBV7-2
CASSRQGSGANVLTF
TGTGCCAGCAGTCGACAGGGCTCTGGGGCCAACGTCCTGACTTTC
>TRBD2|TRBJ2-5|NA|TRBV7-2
CASSPAGGFGETQYF
TGTGCCAGCAGCCCGGCCGGGGGGTTCGGGGAGACCCAGTACTTC
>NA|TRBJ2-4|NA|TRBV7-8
CASSLGLWVSQAKNIQYF
TGTGCCAGCAGCTTAGGCCTTTGGGTTTCCCAAGCCAAAAACATTCAGTACTTC
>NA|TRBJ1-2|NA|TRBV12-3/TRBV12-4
CASSQSNYGYTF
TGTGCCAGCAGCCAATCTAACTATGGCTACACCTTC
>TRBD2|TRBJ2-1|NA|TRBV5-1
CASSLVLAGQDEQFF
TGCGCCAGCAGCTTGGTACTAGCGGGGCAGGATGAGCAGTTCTTC
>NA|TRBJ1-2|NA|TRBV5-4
CASSLSVDNYGYTF
TGTGCCAGCAGCTTGTCAGTGGATAACTATGGCTACACCTTC
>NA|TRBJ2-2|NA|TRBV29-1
CSVERGTGELFF
TGCAGCGTTGAACGTGGGACCGGGGAGCTGTTTTTT
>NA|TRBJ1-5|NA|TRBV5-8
CASSLGSAYNQPQHF
TGTGCCAGCAGCTTGGGGTCAGCTTACAATCAGCCCCAGCATTTT
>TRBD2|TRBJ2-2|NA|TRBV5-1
CASSLAGGTGELFF
TGCGCCAGCAGCTTAGCGGGGGGCACCGGGGAGCTGTTTTTT
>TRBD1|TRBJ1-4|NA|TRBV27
CASSSGQGGGRTNEKLFF
TGTGCCAGCAGTTCCGGACAGGGAGGAGGAAGGACTAATGAAAAACTGTTTTTT
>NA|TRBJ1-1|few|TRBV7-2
CASSFDLGTIEAFF
TGTGCCAGCAGCTTTGACCTCGGGACGATTGAAGCTTTCTTT
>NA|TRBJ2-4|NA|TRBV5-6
CASSPQGTRNIQYF
TGTGCCAGCAGCCCACAGGGTACTAGGAACATTCAGTACTTC
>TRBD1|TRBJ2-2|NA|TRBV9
CASSATGSIGELFF
TGTGCCAGCAGCGCGACAGGGTCAATCGGGGAGCTGTTTTTT
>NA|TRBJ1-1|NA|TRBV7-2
CASSLTGTEAFF
TGTGCCAGCAGCCTAACGGGAACTGAAGCTTTCTTT
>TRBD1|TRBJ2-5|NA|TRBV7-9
CASSLGTGKETQYF
TGTGCCAGCAGCTTGGGGACAGGAAAAGAGACCCAGTACTTC
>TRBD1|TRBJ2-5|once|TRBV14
CASSQGFGTAQETQYF
TGTGCCAGCAGCCAAGGTTTCGGGACAGCACAAGAGACCCAGTACTTC
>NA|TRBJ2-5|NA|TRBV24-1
CATSLTGSETQYF
TGTGCCACCAGCCTAACAGGATCGGAGACCCAGTACTTC
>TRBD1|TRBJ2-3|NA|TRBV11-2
CASSLVRGQTDTQYF
TGTGCCAGCAGCTTAGTCAGGGGGCAAACAGATACGCAGTATTTT
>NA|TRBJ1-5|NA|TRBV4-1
CASSQEWEEPQHF
TGCGCCAGCAGCCAAGAATGGGAGGAGCCCCAGCATTTT
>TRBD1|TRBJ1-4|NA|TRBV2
CASSPGQANEKLFF
TGTGCCAGCAGCCCGGGACAGGCTAATGAAAAACTGTTTTTT
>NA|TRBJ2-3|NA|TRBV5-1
CASSLDGFGSDTQYF
TGCGCCAGCAGCTTGGACGGCTTCGGATCAGATACGCAGTATTTT
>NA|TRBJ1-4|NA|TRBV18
CASSPRRNDEKLFF
TGTGCCAGCTCACCACGTCGAAATGATGAAAAACTGTTTTTT
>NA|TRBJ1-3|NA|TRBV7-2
CASSLGRQTSSGNTIYF
TGTGCCAGCAGCTTAGGGAGACAGACCAGCTCTGGAAACACCATATATTTT
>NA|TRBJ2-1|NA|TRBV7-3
CASSLAVGFYNEQFF
TGTGCCAGCAGCTTAGCCGTTGGGTTCTACAATGAGCAGTTCTTC
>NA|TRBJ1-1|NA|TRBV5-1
CASSPRMNTEAFF
TGCGCCAGTAGTCCCCGGATGAACACTGAAGCTTTCTTT
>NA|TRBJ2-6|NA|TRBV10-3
CAISDQGRSGANVLTF
TGTGCCATCAGTGATCAGGGTCGCTCTGGGGCCAACGTCCTGACTTTC
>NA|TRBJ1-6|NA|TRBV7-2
CASSLGGVRSPLHF
TGTGCCAGCAGCTTAGGCGGGGTCCGGTCACCCCTCCACTTT
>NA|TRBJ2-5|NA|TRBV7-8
CASSLGRLVRETQYF
TGTGCCAGCAGTCTAGGGAGACTAGTCCGGGAGACCCAGTACTTC
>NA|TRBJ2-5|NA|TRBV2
CASSAEGRLQETQYF
TGTGCCAGCAGTGCAGAGGGACGGTTACAAGAGACCCAGTACTTC
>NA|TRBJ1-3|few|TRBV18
CASSPRAPPGNTIYF
TGTGCCAGCTCCCCCAGGGCGCCCCCTGGAAACACCATATATTTT
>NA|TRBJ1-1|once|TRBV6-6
CASSYSREAFF
TGTGCCAGCAGTTACTCCCGTGAAGCTTTCTTT
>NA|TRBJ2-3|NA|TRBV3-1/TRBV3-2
CASSQTWGPGNTQYF
TGTGCCAGCAGCCAAACTTGGGGGCCCGGCAATACGCAGTATTTT
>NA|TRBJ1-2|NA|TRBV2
CASRRGMDNGYTF
TGTGCCAGCAGAAGAGGTATGGACAATGGCTACACCTTC
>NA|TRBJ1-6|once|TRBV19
CASSPPGRFYNSPLHF
TGTGCCAGTAGTCCTCCGGGCCGGTTTTATAATTCACCCCTCCACTTT
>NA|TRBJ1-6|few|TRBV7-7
CASSGKGGRRSPLHF
TGTGCCAGCAGCGGAAAGGGGGGCAGGCGTTCACCCCTCCACTTT
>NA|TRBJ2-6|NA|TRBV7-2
CASSAGSTGANVLTF
TGTGCCAGCAGCGCAGGGAGTACTGGGGCCAACGTCCTGACTTTC